This record covers a single T cell receptor (beta chain). The entry originates in a study of blood T cell repertoires in COVID-19. Trimming shortened V by 2 bases and J by 6 bases, and 14 bases separated the two germline ends. Germline V CDR1 and CDR2: SGHVS, FQNEAQ. The CDR3 covers 14 residues. The method was immunoSEQ multiplex PCR; TCRdb's version includes in-frame clones alone and lacks a portion of them. This table holds just over 70,000 clones, 91% found once. Material for sequencing was peripheral blood. The chain joins TRBV7-8 to TRBJ2-7, with D possibly matching TRBD1 (6 bases). This TCR derives from a human donor in a cohort sampled during active COVID-19. In nucleotides, the CDR3 is TGTGCCAGCAGCTTACCAGGGGTTGAATCCGAGCAGTACTTC. Protein product: CASSLPGVESEQYF.